Included here is one TCR beta chain sequence, with context. This entry is derived from a study of blood T cells in healthy people across ages. The V end lost 7 bases, the J end lost 6 bases, and 20 bases lay between the germline ends. The CDR3 loop spans 15 amino acids. Germline lookup yields CDR1 MDHEN and CDR2 SYDVKM. The second PCR ran about 6 to 12 cycles with a sample-barcoded 5' primer and J-beta primers. Every cDNA molecule bore a tag from a template-switch adaptor containing 12 random nucleotides. No fewer than 2.5 million CDR3-containing paired-end reads came from each sample. Via MiXCR, TCRdb re-called the 5' RACE reads, giving one row per CDR3 protein. The table records more than 1 million distinct CDR3 sequences, 35% to 55% of them present only once. No fewer than 5.5 micrograms of total RNA were isolated from every sample.

This chain connects TRBV28 to TRBJ2-3, with D maybe TRBD2 (6 bases). Sequenced sample: blood. The receptor's source is a woman aged 55-69 years in good health. DNA for the CDR3: TGTGCCAGCACTACTGCGGGGCAGGGCGGCGATACGCAGTATTTT. Translated: CASTTAGQGGDTQYF.